The T cell receptor beta chain under discussion was sequenced for a study of blood T cells in healthy people across ages. Overall study context: Per every two T cells, about one barcoded beta molecule was captured by template switching. Study findings and constraints: Higher diversity, along with more naive CD4+ cells, distinguished long-lived donors from aged donors. Unsorted PBMCs prevented conclusive naive versus antigen-experienced comparison.

The V gene end was trimmed by 7 bases and the J gene end by 4 bases; junction bases not matched to a gene: 20. Germline V gene data show CDR1 as MNHNS and CDR2 as SASEGT. The length of the CDR3 is 18 residues. Alongside a J-beta primer mix, a sample-barcoded 5' primer served in a second PCR lasting roughly 6 to 11 cycles. TCRdb reanalysed the 5' RACE reads using MiXCR and keeps one entry per CDR3 protein. The data hold 750,000 to 950,000 distinct CDR3 sequences, with 20% to 30% observed a single time. Worth noting for this clonotype: Its specificity is not known.

Another study also made use of these data, one on T cells of mothers and their children. This second study notes: Each mother gave over 8.5 million TCR beta CDR3 reads; each child, several million.

This chain uses TRBV6-1 with TRBJ1-2, with TRBD1 matching 8 bases. The TCR was taken from a boy aged 5-17 years in good health. The sequenced sample was blood. Here the CDR3 reads CASTVLAYGSQGAYGYTF. For the CDR3, the DNA is TGTGCCAGCACCGTACTCGCCTATGGAAGTCAGGGGGCCTATGGCTACACCTTC.